Each of the 10 T cell receptor beta chains below was sequenced from the same sample in a study of somatic mutations in cytotoxic T cells in rheumatoid arthritis. Assay: immunoSEQ multiplex PCR; the TCRdb copy retains only in-frame clones and omits some. The table includes about 10,000 clones, around 84% detected once. The sample consisted of CD8+ T cells sorted from blood. These receptors were taken from an adult with rheumatoid arthritis.

The rearrangement links TRBV6-1 to TRBJ1-4; 9 bases fit TRBD1. With 4 bases clipped from V and 5 bases from J, the junction kept 8 bases outside the gene matches. CDR1 and CDR2 (germline): MNHNS, SASEGT. The CDR3 sequence is 16 residues long. CDR3 in amino acids: CASSVGTGGGNEKLFF. The CDR3 DNA is TGTGCCAGCAGTGTGGGAACAGGGGGCGGGAATGAAAAACTGTTTTTT.

The chain is built from TRBV5-1 and TRBJ2-5; a weak D match, TRBD1 (5 bases). The J call may be wrong; the DNA end is better matched by TRBJ2-7. This CDR3 has 15 amino acids. In germline, CDR1 is SGHRS, CDR2 YFSETQ. In DNA form, the CDR3 reads TGCGCCAGCAGCTTGGCGCAGGGAATGATCTACGAGCAGTACTTC. Its translation is CASSLAQGMIYEQYF.

J is TRBJ1-2 and V is TRBV4-1; the D gene is possibly TRBD1 (5 bases). Germline V gives CDR1 MGHRA, CDR2 YSYEKL. Deletions cut 0 bases from V and 6 bases from J, with 20 bases between. The CDR3 is made up of 17 amino acids. This CDR3 is CASSQDPGAGMSDGYTF. The DNA for the CDR3 is TGCGCCAGCAGCCAAGATCCGGGAGCAGGGATGTCGGATGGCTACACCTTC.

The V call is TRBV27, the J call TRBJ1-1; 10 bases agree with TRBD1. J lost 6 bases, V lost 5 bases, and 3 bases had no gene match. This CDR3 spans 13 amino acids. Germline V lookup: CDR1 MNHEY, CDR2 SMNVEV (reference sequence). In DNA form, the CDR3 reads TGTGCCAGCAGTATCGGACAGGGGGCTGAAGCTTTCTTT. Its protein product is CASSIGQGAEAFF.

V usage is TRBV6-5 and J usage is TRBJ1-6, with 11 bases that match TRBD1. The CDR3 sequence is 15 residues long. With V trimmed by 6 bases and J by 9 bases, 7 bases remained unmatched. In germline, CDR1 is MNHEY, CDR2 SVGAGI. CDR3 protein: CASRPGTGGSSPLHF. The CDR3 DNA reads as TGTGCCAGCAGACCCGGGACAGGGGGTAGTTCACCCCTCCACTTT.

The gene calls are TRBV19 and TRBJ1-5, with D perhaps TRBD1 (6 bases). V dropped 3 bases and J dropped 1 base, with 13 bases sitting between them. There are 16 residues in the CDR3. CDR1 LNHDA and CDR2 SQIVND come from the germline V gene (reference sequence). CDR3 region: CASSMSGGRSNQPQHF. The CDR3 nucleotides are TGTGCCAGTAGTATGAGCGGGGGCCGGAGCAATCAGCCCCAGCATTTT.

The chain joins TRBV27 to TRBJ1-1; a weak D match, TRBD1 (5 bases). Trimming cost V 1 base and J 11 bases, with 14 bases left between them. The CDR3 covers 13 residues. In germline, CDR1 is MNHEY, CDR2 SMNVEV (reference sequence). This chain's CDR3 is CASSLYGHFDAFF. CDR3 DNA: TGTGCCAGCAGTTTATACGGACACTTCGACGCTTTCTTT.

This clone has just a few counts. The chain has TRBV7-3 and TRBJ2-3, with 11 positions matching TRBD2. V trimming: 0 bases; J trimming: 1 base; junction bases outside the gene matches: 6. Germline CDR1 reads SGHTA; CDR2 reads FQGTGA. This CDR3 has 18 residues. CDR3 loop: CASSLTLLAGGRTDTQYF. The CDR3 coding sequence is TGTGCCAGCAGCTTAACGTTGCTAGCGGGGGGCCGCACAGATACGCAGTATTTT. Full variable domain (outside the CDR3, taken from reference TRBV7-3 and TRBJ2-3): GAGVSQTPSNKVTEKGKYVELRCDPISGHTALYWYRQSLGQGPEFLIYFQGTGAADDSGLPNDRFFAVRPEGSVSTLKIQRTERGDSAVYLCASSLTLLAGGRTDTQYFGPGTRLTVL.

The rearrangement uses TRBV5-1 and TRBJ2-5; 8 positions match TRBD1. The end of the DNA fits TRBJ2-7 better, so the J call may be wrong. This CDR3 is 15 amino acids long. Germline values: CDR1 SGHRS, CDR2 YFSETQ. The CDR3, as DNA: TGCGCCAGCAGCTTGGGACAGGGGCTAACCTACGAGCAGTACTTC. Protein sequence: CASSLGQGLTYEQYF.

The chain is built from TRBV11-2 and TRBJ2-7; 9 bases fit TRBD1. The ends lost 1 base at V and 2 bases at J; junction bases unmatched: 6. The CDR3 is 16 residues long. Germline lookup yields CDR1 SGHAT and CDR2 FQNNGV. The CDR3 here is CASSLATGQGTYEQYF. For the CDR3, the DNA is TGTGCCAGCAGCTTAGCCACGGGACAGGGAACCTACGAGCAGTACTTC.